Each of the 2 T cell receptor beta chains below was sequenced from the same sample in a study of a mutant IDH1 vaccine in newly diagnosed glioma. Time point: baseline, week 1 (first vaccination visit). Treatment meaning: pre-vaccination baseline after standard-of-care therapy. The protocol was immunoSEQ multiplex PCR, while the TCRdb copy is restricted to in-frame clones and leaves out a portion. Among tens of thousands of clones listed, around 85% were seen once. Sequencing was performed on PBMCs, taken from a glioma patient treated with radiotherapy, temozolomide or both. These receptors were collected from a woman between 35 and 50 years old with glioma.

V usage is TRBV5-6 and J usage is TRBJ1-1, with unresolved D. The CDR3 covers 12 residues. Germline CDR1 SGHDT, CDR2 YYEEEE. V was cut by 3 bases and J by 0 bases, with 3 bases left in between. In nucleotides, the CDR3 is TGTGCCAGCAGCTACATGAACACTGAAGCTTTCTTT. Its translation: CASSYMNTEAFF.

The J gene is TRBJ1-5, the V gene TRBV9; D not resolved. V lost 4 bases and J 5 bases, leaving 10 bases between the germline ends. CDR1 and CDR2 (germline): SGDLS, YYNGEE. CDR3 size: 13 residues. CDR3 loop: CASSPRPYQPQHF. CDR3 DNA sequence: TGTGCCAGCAGCCCCCGGCCCTATCAGCCCCAGCATTTT.